This T cell receptor beta chain was documented in a study of T-cell reconstitution after alpha-beta-depleted transplantation in children. Study findings and constraints: Once a year had passed after transplant, T-cell counts and diversity came mostly from newly produced T cells.

This clonotype was found a few times. Its cognate antigen is unknown. V was clipped by 5 bases and J by 9 bases, with 15 bases between them. This CDR3 spans 14 amino acids. Germline values: CDR1 SGHKS, CDR2 YYEKEE (reference sequence). TCRbeta library construction was performed incorporating unique molecular identifiers. TCRdb redid the calling of the PCR reads with MiXCR, one entry per CDR3 protein. The sample lists over 150,000 distinct CDR3 sequences, approximately 7% seen once, with about 6% in the top ten. The clonotype was recovered from a boy aged 2-15 years with acute lymphoblastic leukemia, due to receive a stem cell transplant. Sequencing was performed on PBMCs, taken before TCRalphabeta/CD19-depleted stem cell transplant. The rearrangement uses TRBV5-5 and TRBJ1-6; maybe TRBD1 (5 bases). The CDR3 region is CASSFSGSGSPLHF. In DNA, the CDR3 is TGTGCCAGCAGTTTCTCAGGGAGCGGTTCACCCCTCCACTTT.